Listed here are 5 T cell receptor beta chains from one sample, sequenced in a study of T cells in Graves' hyperthyroidism and ophthalmopathy. There were TCR beta CDR3 regions amplified from RNA transcripts. HTBI primers were used for first-round RT-PCR of the TCR CDR3. TCRdb called the multiplex PCR reads again in MiXCR, with one record for every CDR3 protein. The repertoire includes 45,000 to 50,000 distinct CDR3 sequences, over 45% of them detected once, and more than 25% sits in the top ten. Sequenced sample: peripheral blood or thyroid tissue (not recorded which). These receptors all come from a woman aged 45-65 years with Graves' hyperthyroidism.

About this clonotype: The junction departs from germline at one end; a sequencing error may be responsible. The rearrangement joins TRBV2 to TRBJ1-1; TRBD1 matches 10 bases. This CDR3 has 14 residues. CDR1 and CDR2 (germline): SNHLY, FYNNEI. CDR3 amino acids: CDSRLGQGGTEAFF. The CDR3 coding sequence is TGTGACAGCAGACTAGGACAGGGGGGCACTGAAGCTTTCTTT.

The chain recombines TRBV10-3 with TRBJ2-7; TRBD2 might be the D (6 bases). Germline lookup yields CDR1 ENHRY and CDR2 SYGVKD. There are 12 residues in the CDR3. The germline V and J ends were trimmed by 10 bases and 0 bases, with 10 bases remaining between them. CDR3 sequence: CASGTYSYEQYF. DNA for the CDR3: TGTGCCAGCGGGACCTACTCCTACGAGCAGTACTTC.

This clonotype was counted ten times or more. The rearrangement links TRBV5-4 to TRBJ2-2; the match to TRBD1 covers 8 bases. The CDR3 sequence is 15 residues long. The germline gives CDR1 SGHNT, CDR2 YYREEE (reference sequence). V dropped 2 bases and J dropped 3; count of bases not matched to a gene: 3. CDR3 sequence reads: CASSFETGDTGELFF. CDR3 coding DNA: TGTGCCAGCAGCTTCGAGACAGGGGACACCGGGGAGCTGTTTTTT.

This clonotype was detected ten times or more. The V gene is TRBV2, the J gene TRBJ2-5; TRBD1 matches at 10 bases. Germline-derived CDR1 and CDR2 are SNHLY and FYNNEI. V shed 5 bases, J shed 4 bases, and the junction held 4 bases outside the gene matches. This CDR3 contains 14 residues. The CDR3 DNA reads TGTGCCAGCAGTAAGGACAGGGGGACAGAGACCCAGTACTTC. Its protein is CASSKDRGTETQYF.

There are a few counts of this clonotype. The missing conserved phenylalanine or tryptophan at the end of this CDR3 makes a read error likely. Because the CDR3's place on the DNA is in doubt, the DNA is left out and the CDR3 is given as listed by TCRdb. The chain uses TRBV7-9 and TRBJ1-4. The CDR3 length is 9 residues, termini included. Germline lookup yields CDR1 SEHNR and CDR2 FQNEAQ (reference sequence). This CDR3 is CASSLALVN.